The clone carrying this T cell receptor beta chain was recorded a few times. The data originate from a study of blood T cell repertoires in COVID-19. Study summary: Samples came from the United States, Italy and Spain, spanning acute and convalescent COVID-19. Nucleic acid was either cDNA or gDNA, and it came from T cells, B-cell-depleted T cells, or PBMCs.

Produced via immunoSEQ multiplex PCR; TCRdb's table is partial and in-frame only. The data show about 270,000 clones, approximately 82% seen once. CDR3 length: 13 residues. Between the trimmed V and J ends, which lost 4 bases and 4 bases, there was a span of 10 bases. The germline V gene has CDR1 LGHDT and CDR2 YNNKEL (reference sequence). The sequenced sample was peripheral blood. This chain joins TRBV3-1 (or the pseudogene TRBV3-2) and TRBJ1-1, with D unresolved. This TCR was recovered from a woman aged 18-35 years with acute or convalescent COVID-19. The CDR3 here is CASSPPSLTEAFF. CDR3 sequence (DNA): TGTGCCAGCAGCCCACCCAGTCTCACTGAAGCTTTCTTT.